A selection of T cell receptor beta chains follows, all from one sample in a study of OX40 agonist ivuxolimab in advanced cancers. TCRdb's table, derived via immunoSEQ multiplex PCR, lists solely in-frame clones and lacks some. The data contain 12,000 or so clones, roughly two thirds of them singletons. Sample: CD4+ or CD8+ T cells sorted from blood, taken in a trial of the OX40 agonist ivuxolimab. The origin of the receptors is an adult with an advanced solid tumor such as melanoma, head and neck, liver or kidney cancer. Both conserved end residues are part of each CDR3. D genes are given only for firm matches. Rows may omit the clone size; those that give it use once, few, many or a size class.

.	.	TRBV7-3	TRBJ2-7	CASSLAGSGVYEQYF	TGTGCCAGCAGCTTAGCAGGAAGTGGGGTCTACGAGCAGTACTTC
.	TRBD1	TRBV7-3	TRBJ2-1	CASSIGQGNEQFF	TGTGCCAGCAGCATCGGACAGGGCAATGAGCAGTTCTTC
few	.	TRBV6-1	TRBJ1-1	CASSEYRAGYGEAFF	TGTGCCAGCAGTGAATACCGGGCCGGTTACGGTGAAGCTTTCTTT
.	.	TRBV5-4	TRBJ1-1	CASSWSVGPNLNTEAFF	TGTGCCAGCAGCTGGAGTGTAGGCCCAAATCTGAACACTGAAGCTTTCTTT
.	TRBD2	TRBV27	TRBJ2-3	CASSLLAVSSTDTQYF	TGTGCCAGCAGTTTGCTAGCGGTCTCTAGCACAGATACGCAGTATTTT
.	TRBD1	TRBV9	TRBJ2-3	CASSEYDRVGTDTQYF	TGTGCCAGCAGCGAATATGACAGGGTAGGGACAGATACGCAGTATTTT
few	TRBD1	TRBV4-2	TRBJ1-5	CASSQAGQAAQPQHF	TGTGCCAGCAGCCAAGCAGGACAGGCGGCACAGCCCCAGCATTTT
.	TRBD2	TRBV2	TRBJ2-5	CASSSRREVETQYF	TGTGCCAGCTCCTCGAGGCGGGAGGTAGAGACCCAGTACTTC
.	.	TRBV11-3	TRBJ1-1	CASSPSPYTEAFF	TGTGCCAGCAGCCCTAGCCCGTACACTGAAGCTTTCTTT
.	.	TRBV9	TRBJ1-1	CASSLRTAGMNTEAFF	TGTGCCAGCAGCCTACGTACGGCAGGGATGAACACTGAAGCTTTCTTT
few	.	TRBV28	TRBJ2-7	CASSLRDEQYF	TGTGCCAGCAGCTTGCGGGACGAGCAGTACTTC
many	TRBD1	TRBV27	TRBJ1-2	CASSSRDRGRYGYTF	TGTGCCAGCAGTTCCAGGGACAGGGGGAGGTATGGCTACACCTTC
.	.	TRBV9	TRBJ2-2	CASSPGVSAYTGELFF	TGTGCCAGCAGTCCTGGGGTTTCGGCCTACACCGGGGAGCTGTTTTTT
.	TRBD2	TRBV18	TRBJ2-1	CASSPFAGENEQFF	TGTGCCAGCTCACCCTTCGCGGGGGAGAATGAGCAGTTCTTC
.	TRBD2	TRBV7-8	TRBJ2-3	CAAVLRTSDTDTQYF	TGTGCCGCCGTGCTCCGGACTAGCGACACAGATACGCAGTATTTT
once	.	TRBV6-5	TRBJ1-2	CASAVGRNYGYTF	TGTGCCAGCGCCGTGGGACGGAACTATGGCTACACCTTC
.	.	TRBV5-4	TRBJ2-7	CASRGDLAYEQYF	TGTGCCAGCAGAGGGGACTTGGCCTACGAGCAGTACTTC
.	.	TRBV7-9	TRBJ2-5	CASSLRSVGETQYF	TGTGCCAGCAGCTTAAGGAGTGTAGGGGAGACCCAGTACTTC
medium-sized	TRBD2	TRBV6-5	TRBJ2-1	CASSYTGLAGANEQFF	TGTGCCAGCAGTTATACGGGACTAGCGGGAGCGAATGAGCAGTTCTTC
.	.	TRBV6-5	TRBJ2-7	CASSPIQGYTYEQYF	TGTGCCAGCAGTCCCATCCAGGGCTATACCTACGAGCAGTACTTC
once	.	TRBV6-5	TRBJ2-7	CASSYSGTEGYEQYF	TGTGCCAGCAGTTATTCCGGGACGGAGGGTTACGAGCAGTACTTC
.	.	TRBV4-2	TRBJ2-5	CASSPLGGVRETQYF	TGTGCCAGCAGCCCACTCGGGGGTGTGAGGGAGACCCAGTACTTC
.	.	TRBV10-3	TRBJ2-7	CAISELTGPTYEQYF	TGTGCCATCAGTGAGCTGACAGGCCCAACCTACGAGCAGTACTTC
.	.	TRBV6-1	TRBJ1-1	CASSATENTEAFF	TGTGCCAGCAGCGCTACAGAGAACACTGAAGCTTTCTTT
once	.	TRBV7-6	TRBJ2-7	CASSSGSSYEQYF	TGTGCCAGCAGCTCTGGGAGCTCCTACGAGCAGTACTTC
.	.	TRBV9	TRBJ1-2	CASSVGVGNYGYTF	TGTGCCAGCAGCGTAGGGGTAGGGAACTATGGCTACACCTTC
few	TRBD1	TRBV9	TRBJ2-7	CASSVAGTAYYEQYF	TGTGCCAGCAGCGTTGCCGGGACAGCCTACTACGAGCAGTACTTC
.	.	TRBV4-2	TRBJ1-5	CASSQEGGPGQPQHF	TGTGCCAGCAGCCAAGAAGGGGGACCGGGACAGCCCCAGCATTTT
few	TRBD1	TRBV27	TRBJ1-5	CASSYRDSYQPQHF	TGTGCCAGCAGTTACCGGGACAGTTATCAGCCCCAGCATTTT